This TCR beta chain stems from a study of Ad26.COV2.S vaccination and SARS-CoV-2 variants. The study, taken as a whole, reports: The study found higher spike-specific TCR breadth in vaccine than placebo recipients.

On this clone: Antigen unknown.

Libraries were prepared by immunoSEQ multiplex PCR; TCRdb keeps only in-frame clonotypes and omits some of them. In the table there are some 410,000 clones, about 90% of which are singletons. Germline CDR1 SQVTM, CDR2 ANQGSEA. The CDR3 totals 13 residues. Treatment: around 19 received Ad26.COV2.S at low or high dose, single or two shots; five or six received placebo; per-sample allocation not given. Day 63 following the first vaccine or placebo injection was when the samples were taken. The specimen was peripheral blood, collected in a trial of Ad26.COV2.S vaccine versus placebo. V is TRBV29-1 and J is TRBJ1-1; D might be TRBD1 (5 bases). This TCR was sampled from a person between 18 and 59 years old who received the Ad26.COV2.S COVID-19 vaccine or a placebo. CDR3 nucleotide sequence: TGCAGTGAACTGGGGGTAGGGAACACTGAAGCTTTCTTT. Protein product: CSELGVGNTEAFF.